This T cell receptor (beta chain) was sequenced for a study of blood T cell repertoires in COVID-19. Background on the study: Material from acute and convalescent COVID-19 was sourced from the United States, Italy and Spain. Sources were T cells, B-cell-depleted T cells, or PBMCs; the material itself was cDNA or gDNA.

This clone showed up many times. Per the original methods: Reference gene primer amplification gave estimated nucleated cell counts. The protocol was immunoSEQ multiplex PCR, while the TCRdb copy is restricted to in-frame clones and leaves out a portion. V and J calls and clone size are given by that table; D and trimming were obtained from the DNA. This sample has about 76,000 clones, with approximately 88% found just once. The CDR3 consists of 15 residues. The junction had 10 bases not matched to a gene; V was cut back by 5 bases and J by 3 bases. Per germline, CDR1 MNHEY and CDR2 SMNVEV (reference sequence).

Sequences were obtained from peripheral blood. This receptor was taken from a young man with acute or convalescent COVID-19. This chain links TRBV27 with TRBJ2-7; 7 bases match TRBD2. The CDR3 protein is CASSPLTSRGYEQYF. The CDR3 bases are TGTGCCAGCAGTCCCTTGACTAGCAGAGGCTACGAGCAGTACTTC.